A selection of T cell receptor beta chains follows, all from one sample in a study of cytomegalovirus exposure and HLA in healthy donors. Using immunoSEQ multiplex PCR, the repertoire was profiled, and TCRdb retains in-frame clones only, with some absent. This sample contains about 150,000 clones. The specimen sequenced was PBMCs. The source of these receptors is a woman between 50 and 59 years old in good health and CMV-seronegative. Both conserved end residues are part of each CDR3. The order of the fields is D gene, J gene, V gene, CDR3 protein, CDR3 DNA. A D gene is named only where the DNA matches it firmly.

D gene: .
J gene: TRBJ1-4
V gene: TRBV11-3
CDR3 protein: CASSPGPDEKLFF
CDR3 DNA: TGTGCCAGCAGCCCAGGGCCTGATGAAAAACTGTTTTTT

D gene: TRBD2
J gene: TRBJ2-3
V gene: TRBV7-6
CDR3 protein: CASSPRGGRTDTQYF
CDR3 DNA: TGTGCCAGCAGCCCTCGCGGGGGGCGCACAGATACGCAGTATTTT

D gene: TRBD1
J gene: TRBJ2-5
V gene: TRBV4-1
CDR3 protein: CASTPGVRGQVWTQYF
CDR3 DNA: TGCGCCAGCACCCCGGGCGTGAGGGGGCAAGTTTGGACCCAGTACTTC

D gene: .
J gene: TRBJ1-1
V gene: TRBV2
CDR3 protein: CASSLQGSNTEAFF
CDR3 DNA: TGTGCCAGCAGCTTACAGGGATCGAACACTGAAGCTTTCTTT

D gene: TRBD1
J gene: TRBJ1-5
V gene: TRBV5-4
CDR3 protein: CASSRGQDSNQPQHF
CDR3 DNA: TGTGCCAGCAGCCGGGGACAGGATAGCAATCAGCCCCAGCATTTT

D gene: TRBD1
J gene: TRBJ2-2
V gene: TRBV6-1
CDR3 protein: CASSRQGYNTGELFF
CDR3 DNA: TGTGCCAGCAGTAGACAGGGGTACAACACCGGGGAGCTGTTTTTT

D gene: .
J gene: TRBJ2-4
V gene: TRBV5-1
CDR3 protein: CASSLVERNIQYF
CDR3 DNA: TGCGCCAGCAGCTTGGTGGAGCGAAACATTCAGTACTTC

D gene: .
J gene: TRBJ1-1
V gene: TRBV5-1
CDR3 protein: CASSTPGVEAFF
CDR3 DNA: TGCGCCAGCTCCACCCCCGGGGTGGAAGCTTTCTTT

D gene: TRBD1
J gene: TRBJ2-7
V gene: TRBV10-3
CDR3 protein: CATRTGSLAYEQYF
CDR3 DNA: TGTGCCACCAGGACAGGGAGTTTGGCCTACGAGCAGTACTTC

D gene: .
J gene: TRBJ1-5
V gene: TRBV10-3
CDR3 protein: CAISSDRDTHNQPQHF
CDR3 DNA: TGTGCCATCAGCAGCGACCGGGACACACATAATCAGCCCCAGCATTTT

D gene: .
J gene: TRBJ1-5
V gene: TRBV6-5
CDR3 protein: CASSLGQPQNQPQHF
CDR3 DNA: TGTGCCAGCAGCTTGGGCCAACCCCAAAATCAGCCCCAGCATTTT

D gene: .
J gene: TRBJ1-2
V gene: TRBV5-4
CDR3 protein: CASRPDSDNYGYTF
CDR3 DNA: TGTGCCAGCAGACCTGACAGCGATAACTATGGCTACACCTTC

D gene: .
J gene: TRBJ1-5
V gene: TRBV4-2
CDR3 protein: CASSMGRVNQPQHF
CDR3 DNA: TGTGCCAGCAGCATGGGGAGGGTTAATCAGCCCCAGCATTTT

D gene: .
J gene: TRBJ2-2
V gene: TRBV6-1
CDR3 protein: CASKETSFTGELFF
CDR3 DNA: TGTGCCAGCAAGGAGACCTCGTTCACCGGGGAGCTGTTTTTT

D gene: TRBD2
J gene: TRBJ2-2
V gene: TRBV9
CDR3 protein: CASSGLAHGELFF
CDR3 DNA: TGTGCCAGCAGCGGACTAGCCCACGGGGAGCTGTTTTTT

D gene: TRBD2
J gene: TRBJ2-7
V gene: TRBV4-1
CDR3 protein: CASSQGLADSYEQYF
CDR3 DNA: TGCGCCAGCAGCCAAGGACTAGCGGACTCCTACGAGCAGTACTTC

D gene: TRBD1
J gene: TRBJ1-5
V gene: TRBV7-6
CDR3 protein: CASSSTTGYNQPQHF
CDR3 DNA: TGTGCCAGCAGCTCAACGACAGGGTACAATCAGCCCCAGCATTTT

D gene: .
J gene: TRBJ2-1
V gene: TRBV5-1
CDR3 protein: CASSLAAGPNNEQFF
CDR3 DNA: TGCGCCAGCAGCTTGGCCGCGGGACCGAACAATGAGCAGTTCTTC

D gene: .
J gene: TRBJ2-5
V gene: TRBV15
CDR3 protein: CATSGTGWGQETQYF
CDR3 DNA: TGTGCCACCAGCGGTACAGGATGGGGCCAAGAGACCCAGTACTTC

D gene: .
J gene: TRBJ1-4
V gene: TRBV5-1
CDR3 protein: CASSRQTGTNEKLFF
CDR3 DNA: TGCGCCAGCAGCCGGCAAACAGGAACTAATGAAAAACTGTTTTTT

D gene: TRBD1
J gene: TRBJ1-1
V gene: TRBV4-1
CDR3 protein: CASSRSGQGHTEAFF
CDR3 DNA: TGCGCCAGCAGCCGATCCGGACAGGGGCACACTGAAGCTTTCTTT

D gene: TRBD1
J gene: TRBJ2-1
V gene: TRBV5-1
CDR3 protein: CASRGSGTGVRYEQFF
CDR3 DNA: TGCGCCAGCAGGGGGAGTGGGACAGGGGTCCGGTATGAGCAGTTCTTC

D gene: TRBD1
J gene: TRBJ2-1
V gene: TRBV7-3
CDR3 protein: CASSPTRDRGTRGQYNEQFF
CDR3 DNA: TGTGCCAGCAGCCCCACCCGGGACAGGGGTACTCGCGGGCAATACAATGAGCAGTTCTTC

D gene: .
J gene: TRBJ2-5
V gene: TRBV30
CDR3 protein: CAWSVHGSLPWDQETQYF
CDR3 DNA: TGTGCCTGGAGTGTACACGGGAGTCTACCCTGGGACCAAGAGACCCAGTACTTC

D gene: TRBD1
J gene: TRBJ2-4
V gene: TRBV18
CDR3 protein: CASSPGQGTTVAKNIQYF
CDR3 DNA: TGTGCCAGCTCACCGGGACAGGGTACGACTGTAGCCAAAAACATTCAGTACTTC

D gene: .
J gene: TRBJ2-7
V gene: TRBV11-2
CDR3 protein: CASSSLGSLHEQYF
CDR3 DNA: TGTGCCAGCAGCTCCCTGGGCAGTCTCCACGAGCAGTACTTC

D gene: TRBD2
J gene: TRBJ2-2
V gene: TRBV28
CDR3 protein: CATKLAGVNTGELFF
CDR3 DNA: TGTGCCACCAAATTAGCGGGAGTGAACACCGGGGAGCTGTTTTTT

D gene: TRBD2
J gene: TRBJ2-3
V gene: TRBV18
CDR3 protein: CASGGGPSTDTQYF
CDR3 DNA: TGTGCCAGCGGCGGGGGGCCGAGCACAGATACGCAGTATTTT

D gene: TRBD1
J gene: TRBJ1-4
V gene: TRBV5-8
CDR3 protein: CASSPLRTGANEKLFF
CDR3 DNA: TGTGCCAGCAGCCCTCTTCGGACAGGGGCAAATGAAAAACTGTTTTTT

D gene: .
J gene: TRBJ2-5
V gene: TRBV5-1
CDR3 protein: CASSPDWGGQETQYF
CDR3 DNA: TGCGCCAGCAGCCCAGACTGGGGAGGCCAAGAGACCCAGTACTTC

D gene: .
J gene: TRBJ2-5
V gene: TRBV11-2
CDR3 protein: CASSLRPGETQYF
CDR3 DNA: TGTGCCAGCAGCTTACGGCCAGGGGAGACCCAGTACTTC

D gene: TRBD2
J gene: TRBJ2-7
V gene: TRBV7-2
CDR3 protein: CASSWGGLAVGGAEQYF
CDR3 DNA: TGTGCCAGCAGCTGGGGGGGACTAGCGGTCGGAGGTGCCGAGCAGTACTTC

D gene: .
J gene: TRBJ1-1
V gene: TRBV7-8
CDR3 protein: CASSFSGRGTEAFF
CDR3 DNA: TGTGCCAGCAGCTTTTCGGGCCGCGGGACTGAAGCTTTCTTT

D gene: .
J gene: TRBJ2-3
V gene: TRBV9
CDR3 protein: CASSVGPRRGTDTQYF
CDR3 DNA: TGTGCCAGCAGCGTAGGCCCCCGGCGGGGCACAGATACGCAGTATTTT

D gene: TRBD1
J gene: TRBJ1-3
V gene: TRBV28
CDR3 protein: CASSLGDRGPSGNTIYF
CDR3 DNA: TGTGCCAGCAGTTTGGGGGACAGGGGGCCCTCTGGAAACACCATATATTTT

D gene: .
J gene: TRBJ2-1
V gene: TRBV5-1
CDR3 protein: CASSLNGNSYNEQFF
CDR3 DNA: TGCGCCAGCAGCTTGAACGGGAACTCCTACAATGAGCAGTTCTTC

D gene: TRBD2
J gene: TRBJ2-3
V gene: TRBV30
CDR3 protein: CAWSSPSGGKDTQYF
CDR3 DNA: TGTGCCTGGAGTTCTCCCTCGGGGGGTAAGGATACGCAGTATTTT

D gene: .
J gene: TRBJ1-2
V gene: TRBV30
CDR3 protein: CAWSIGGTHGYTF
CDR3 DNA: TGTGCCTGGAGTATAGGAGGGACCCATGGCTACACCTTC

D gene: .
J gene: TRBJ1-1
V gene: TRBV28
CDR3 protein: CASQQNTEAFF
CDR3 DNA: TGTGCCAGCCAACAGAACACTGAAGCTTTCTTT

D gene: TRBD1
J gene: TRBJ2-3
V gene: TRBV30
CDR3 protein: CAWSGGTGATDTQYF
CDR3 DNA: TGTGCCTGGAGTGGAGGGACAGGAGCCACAGATACGCAGTATTTT

D gene: .
J gene: TRBJ1-1
V gene: TRBV4-1
CDR3 protein: CASSPGMQNTEAFF
CDR3 DNA: TGCGCCAGCAGCCCCGGGATGCAGAACACTGAAGCTTTCTTT

D gene: .
J gene: TRBJ1-2
V gene: TRBV30
CDR3 protein: CAWSERGDGGYTF
CDR3 DNA: TGTGCCTGGAGTGAACGGGGGGATGGCGGCTACACCTTC

D gene: .
J gene: TRBJ1-2
V gene: TRBV6-5
CDR3 protein: CASSKQGANGYTF
CDR3 DNA: TGTGCCAGCAGTAAACAGGGTGCCAATGGCTACACCTTC

D gene: TRBD1
J gene: TRBJ1-1
V gene: TRBV29-1
CDR3 protein: CSVEARTGGRNTEAFF
CDR3 DNA: TGCAGCGTTGAAGCACGGACAGGGGGAAGGAACACTGAAGCTTTCTTT

D gene: TRBD1
J gene: TRBJ2-5
V gene: TRBV7-9
CDR3 protein: CASSLRQGFSETQYF
CDR3 DNA: TGCGCCAGCAGCTTACGACAGGGCTTCAGCGAGACCCAGTACTTC

D gene: .
J gene: TRBJ2-7
V gene: TRBV27
CDR3 protein: CASSPTESYVQYF
CDR3 DNA: TGTGCCAGCAGCCCGACAGAAAGCTACGTGCAGTACTTC

D gene: TRBD1
J gene: TRBJ2-4
V gene: TRBV7-9
CDR3 protein: CASSAWDRGDIQYF
CDR3 DNA: TGTGCCAGCAGCGCCTGGGACAGGGGGGACATTCAGTACTTC

D gene: TRBD1
J gene: TRBJ1-1
V gene: TRBV7-9
CDR3 protein: CASSLQGGNTEAFF
CDR3 DNA: TGTGCCAGCAGCTTACAGGGGGGGAACACTGAAGCTTTCTTT

D gene: TRBD2
J gene: TRBJ2-7
V gene: TRBV18
CDR3 protein: CASSRGLAGAYEQYF
CDR3 DNA: TGTGCCAGCTCACGAGGACTAGCGGGAGCCTACGAGCAGTACTTC

D gene: .
J gene: TRBJ2-7
V gene: TRBV20-1
CDR3 protein: CSARPRDEQYF
CDR3 DNA: TGCAGTGCTAGGCCCAGGGACGAGCAGTACTTC

D gene: .
J gene: TRBJ1-1
V gene: TRBV28
CDR3 protein: CASSLGDAGTEAFF
CDR3 DNA: TGTGCCAGCAGTTTAGGGGATGCGGGCACTGAAGCTTTCTTT

D gene: TRBD2
J gene: TRBJ2-3
V gene: TRBV9
CDR3 protein: CASSVPGGGAEDTQYF
CDR3 DNA: TGTGCCAGCAGCGTACCGGGCGGGGGGGCCGAAGATACGCAGTATTTT

D gene: .
J gene: TRBJ2-7
V gene: TRBV7-2
CDR3 protein: CASSLAGRAYEQYF
CDR3 DNA: TGTGCCAGCAGCTTAGCGGGGCGAGCCTACGAGCAGTACTTC

D gene: .
J gene: TRBJ1-1
V gene: TRBV5-8
CDR3 protein: CASSLVGHTGNTEAFF
CDR3 DNA: TGTGCCAGCAGCTTAGTGGGACACACAGGGAACACTGAAGCTTTCTTT